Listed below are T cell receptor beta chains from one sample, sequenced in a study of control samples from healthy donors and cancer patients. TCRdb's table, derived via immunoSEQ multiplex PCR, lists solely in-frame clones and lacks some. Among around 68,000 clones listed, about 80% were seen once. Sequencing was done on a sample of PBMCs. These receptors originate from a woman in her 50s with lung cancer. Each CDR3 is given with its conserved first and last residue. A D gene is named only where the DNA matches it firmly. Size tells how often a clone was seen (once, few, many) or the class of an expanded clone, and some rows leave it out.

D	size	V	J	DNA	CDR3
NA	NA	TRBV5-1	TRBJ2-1	TGCGCCAGCAGGTCCTACAATGAGCAGTTCTTC	CASRSYNEQFF
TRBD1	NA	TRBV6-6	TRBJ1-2	TGTGCCAGCTTCGTTAAGGGAGGGGGCGACTATGGCTACACCTTC	CASFVKGGGDYGYTF
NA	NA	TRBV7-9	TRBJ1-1	TGTGCCAGCAGCCCTAGTGGGGCCTATTGGAACACTGAAGCTTTCTTT	CASSPSGAYWNTEAFF
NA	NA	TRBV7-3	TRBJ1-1	TGTGCCAGCAGCTTAGTGATGAACACTGAAGCTTTCTTT	CASSLVMNTEAFF
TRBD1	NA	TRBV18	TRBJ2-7	TGTGCCAGCTCACAGGGGACAGGACCCACCTACGAGCAGTACTTC	CASSQGTGPTYEQYF
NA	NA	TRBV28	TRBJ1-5	TGTGCCAGCAGTAGGGGGAGCAATCAGCCCCAGCATTTT	CASSRGSNQPQHF
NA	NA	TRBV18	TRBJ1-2	TGTGCCAGCTCCCTCGACAGGTTTATTGGCTACACCTTC	CASSLDRFIGYTF
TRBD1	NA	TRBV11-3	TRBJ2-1	TGTGCCAGCAGCCCGGGACAGGGGGCGCATCATGAGCAGTTCTTC	CASSPGQGAHHEQFF
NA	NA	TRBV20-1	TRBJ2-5	TGCAGTGCCCGAAAGGGGGAGACCCAGTACTTC	CSARKGETQYF
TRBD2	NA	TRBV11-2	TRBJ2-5	TGTGCCAGCAGCTTAGTTGGTAGCGGGGGGATACAAGAGACCCAGTACTTC	CASSLVGSGGIQETQYF
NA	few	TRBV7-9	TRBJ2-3	TGTGCCAGCAGCTTAGTGCCAGCGGGCACAGATACGCAGTATTTT	CASSLVPAGTDTQYF
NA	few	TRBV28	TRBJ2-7	TGTGCCAGCAGTTCCTACAGGCAATACGAGCAGTACTTC	CASSSYRQYEQYF
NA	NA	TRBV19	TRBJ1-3	TGTGCCAGTACCACTCTCTCATTGCTAACTGGAAACACCATATATTTT	CASTTLSLLTGNTIYF
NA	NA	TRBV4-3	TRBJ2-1	TGCGCCAGCAGCCCCGGGGCATCCTACAATGAGCAGTTCTTC	CASSPGASYNEQFF
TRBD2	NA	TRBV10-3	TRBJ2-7	TGTGCCATCAGTACCCCTAAGCGGGGAATATCAGGGCAGTACTTC	CAISTPKRGISGQYF
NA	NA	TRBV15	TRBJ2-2	TGTGCCACCAGCAGAGATGGACAGATTTACACCGGGGAGCTGTTTTTT	CATSRDGQIYTGELFF
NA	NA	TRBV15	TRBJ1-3	TGTGCCACCAGCAGAGAAACAGAGGTCTCTGGAAACACCATATATTTT	CATSRETEVSGNTIYF
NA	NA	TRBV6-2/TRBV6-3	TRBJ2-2	TGTGCCAGCAGTTATCTAAGCGGGGAGCTGTTTTTT	CASSYLSGELFF
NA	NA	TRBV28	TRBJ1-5	TGTGCCAGCAGTTCGGCGGATAGCAATCAGCCCCAGCATTTT	CASSSADSNQPQHF
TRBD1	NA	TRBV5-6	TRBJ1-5	TGTGCCAGCAGCAAGACAGGGAGCAATCAGCCCCAGCATTTT	CASSKTGSNQPQHF
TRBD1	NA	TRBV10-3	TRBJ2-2	TGTGCCATCAGTGAGTCTGTCCCGGGACAGGCCGGGGAGCTGTTTTTT	CAISESVPGQAGELFF
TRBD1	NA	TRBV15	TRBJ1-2	TGTGCCACCAGTACCTTTGACAGGGACAACTATGGCTACACCTTC	CATSTFDRDNYGYTF
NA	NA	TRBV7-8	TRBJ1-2	TGTGCCAGCAGCTTAGCCACCGGGAATATGGGCGGCTACACCTTC	CASSLATGNMGGYTF
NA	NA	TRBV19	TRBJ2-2	TGTGCCAGTACCCTGGGGGGCTTTAACACCGGGGAGCTGTTTTTT	CASTLGGFNTGELFF
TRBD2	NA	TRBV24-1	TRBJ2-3	TGTGCCACCAGTACAGGAGCGGGGGGCACAGATACGCAGTATTTT	CATSTGAGGTDTQYF
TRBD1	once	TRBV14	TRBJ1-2	TGTGCCAGCAGTCCGACAGGGGTCTATGGCTACACCTTC	CASSPTGVYGYTF
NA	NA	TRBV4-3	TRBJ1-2	TGCGCCAGCAGCCAAGAACGATGGATGGAGGTTGACTATGGCTACACCTTC	CASSQERWMEVDYGYTF
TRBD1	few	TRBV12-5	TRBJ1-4	TGTGCTAGTGGTTTGTTAACCGGGACAGGGATGTCTAATGAAAAACTGTTTTTT	CASGLLTGTGMSNEKLFF
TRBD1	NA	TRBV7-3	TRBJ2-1	TGTGCCAGCAGCCCGACAGGGCCCAATGAGCAGTTCTTC	CASSPTGPNEQFF
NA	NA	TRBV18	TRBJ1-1	TGTGCCAGCTCACCGGCGGGGGCGCGTGATGGAACTGAAGCTTTCTTT	CASSPAGARDGTEAFF
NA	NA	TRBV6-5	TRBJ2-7	TGTGCCAGCAGCCTACAATCAGGGAATGCCTACGAGCAGTACTTC	CASSLQSGNAYEQYF
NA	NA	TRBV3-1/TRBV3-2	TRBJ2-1	TGTGCCAGCAGCGGCTCTAAAGGTAGCCGAGAAGACAATGAGCAGTTCTTC	CASSGSKGSREDNEQFF
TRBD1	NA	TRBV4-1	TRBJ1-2	TGCGCCAGCAGCCAAGATCAACAGGGGGCGGCTGGCTACACCTTC	CASSQDQQGAAGYTF
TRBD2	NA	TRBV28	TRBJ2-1	TGTGCCAGCAGTTCCCTCCTCCTAGCGGGGGGCCCGGAGGGACATGAGCAGTTCTTC	CASSSLLLAGGPEGHEQFF
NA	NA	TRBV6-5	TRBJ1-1	TGTGCCACCCACAGGGACTTGAACACTGAAGCTTTCTTT	CATHRDLNTEAFF
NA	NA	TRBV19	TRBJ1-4	TGTGCCAGTAGTAATACCGGTCAGCCTAATGAAAAACTGTTTTTT	CASSNTGQPNEKLFF
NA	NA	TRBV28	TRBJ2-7	TGTGCCAGCAGTTTGTTGGGTCCTTCAACCTACGAGCAGTACTTC	CASSLLGPSTYEQYF